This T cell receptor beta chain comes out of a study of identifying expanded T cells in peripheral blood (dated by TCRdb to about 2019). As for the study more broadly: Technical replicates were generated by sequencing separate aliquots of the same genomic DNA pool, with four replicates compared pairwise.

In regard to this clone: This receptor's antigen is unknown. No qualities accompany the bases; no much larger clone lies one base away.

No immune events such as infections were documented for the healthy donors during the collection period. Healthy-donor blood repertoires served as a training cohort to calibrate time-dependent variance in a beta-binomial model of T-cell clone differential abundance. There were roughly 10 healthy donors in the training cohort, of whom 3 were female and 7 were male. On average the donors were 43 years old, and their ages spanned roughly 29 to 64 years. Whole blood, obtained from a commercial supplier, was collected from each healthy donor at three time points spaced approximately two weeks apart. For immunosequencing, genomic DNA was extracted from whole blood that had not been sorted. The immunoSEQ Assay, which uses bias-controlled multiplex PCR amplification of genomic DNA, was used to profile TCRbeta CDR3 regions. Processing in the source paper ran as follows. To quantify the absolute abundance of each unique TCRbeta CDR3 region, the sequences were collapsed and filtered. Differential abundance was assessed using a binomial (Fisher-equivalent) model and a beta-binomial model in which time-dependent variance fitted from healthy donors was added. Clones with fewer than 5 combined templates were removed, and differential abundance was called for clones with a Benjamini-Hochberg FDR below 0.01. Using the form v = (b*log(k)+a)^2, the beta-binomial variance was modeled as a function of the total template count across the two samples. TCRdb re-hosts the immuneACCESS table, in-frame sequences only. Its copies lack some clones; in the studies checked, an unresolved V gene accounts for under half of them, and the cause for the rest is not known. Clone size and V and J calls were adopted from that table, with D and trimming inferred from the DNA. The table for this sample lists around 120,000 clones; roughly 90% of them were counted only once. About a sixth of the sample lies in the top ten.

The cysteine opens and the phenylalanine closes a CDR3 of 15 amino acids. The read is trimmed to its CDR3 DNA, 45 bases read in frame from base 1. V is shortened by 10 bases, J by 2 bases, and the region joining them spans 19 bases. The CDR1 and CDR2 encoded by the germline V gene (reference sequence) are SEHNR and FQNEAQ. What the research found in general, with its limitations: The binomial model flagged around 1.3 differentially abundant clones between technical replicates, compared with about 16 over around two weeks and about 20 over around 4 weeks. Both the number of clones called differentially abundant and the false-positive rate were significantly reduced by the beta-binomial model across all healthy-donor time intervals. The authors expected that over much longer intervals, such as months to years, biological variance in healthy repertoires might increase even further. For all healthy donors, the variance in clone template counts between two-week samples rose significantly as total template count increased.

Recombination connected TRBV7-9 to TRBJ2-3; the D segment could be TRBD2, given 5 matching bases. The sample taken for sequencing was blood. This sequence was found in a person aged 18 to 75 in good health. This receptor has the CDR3 CATPGQEDSTDTQYF. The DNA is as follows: TGTGCCACCCCCGGGCAGGAGGACTCCACAGATACGCAGTATTTT.